This TCR beta chain was recorded in a study of cytomegalovirus exposure and HLA in healthy donors. The PCR contained 60 Vbeta and 13 Jbeta primers. The table came from immunoSEQ multiplex PCR; TCRdb's copy has only in-frame clones and leaves some out. The sample contains 95,000 to 150,000 clones, more than 55% of which appear only once. Comment on this clone: Antigen specificity is unknown.

Broader study findings: Rare TCR sequences dominated, though some public TCRs recurred in many donors.

Looked up from germline, CDR1 is SQVTM and CDR2 is ANQGSEA. CDR3 length: 15 amino acids. Trimming took off 3 bases at V and 5 bases at J, with 19 bases between the two ends. The chain links TRBV29-1 to TRBJ2-5; a weak D match, TRBD2 (7 bases). Sequencing used PBMCs. This TCR was recovered from a man in his late teens or twenties in good health and CMV-seronegative. CDR3 DNA sequence: TGCAGCGTTGACAACCCCCGGGGGGCCCGCGAGACCCAGTACTTC. This codes for CSVDNPRGARETQYF.